This entry lists 17 T cell receptor beta chains sequenced from one sample in a study of T cell responses to AZD1222 COVID-19 vaccine. The repertoire was sequenced with immunoSEQ multiplex PCR; TCRdb's copy has only in-frame clones and lacks some. The sample has under 35,000 clones, approximately 86% seen once. Sequenced here: peripheral blood, sampled on day 0 of AZD1222 vaccination. The receptors were gathered from an adult in good health.

V and J are TRBV4-3 and TRBJ1-3, with D unresolved. Germline CDR1 and CDR2: LGHNA and YSLEER. The V end was cut by 0 bases, the J end by 0 bases, with 9 bases between. This CDR3 comprises 16 residues. CDR3 DNA sequence: TGCGCCAGCAGCCAAGATCGCCGGGGCTCTGGAAACACCATATATTTT. Translation: CASSQDRRGSGNTIYF.

This clone was recorded only once. This chain joins TRBV6-5 and TRBJ2-2; possibly TRBD2 for D (8 bases). Germline CDR1 reads MNHEY; CDR2 reads SVGAGI. With 10 bases removed from V and 0 bases from J, the gap between germline ends came to 15 bases. CDR3 size: 15 residues. The CDR3 spells CATSGGQSNTGELFF. CDR3 in DNA: TGTGCCACCAGCGGGGGACAGTCGAACACCGGGGAGCTGTTTTTT.

The rearrangement joins TRBV27 to TRBJ2-5, with D possibly matching TRBD1 (6 bases). This CDR3 spans 16 amino acids. Germline V lookup: CDR1 MNHEY, CDR2 SMNVEV (reference sequence). Trimming stripped 5 bases from V and 2 bases from J, with 18 bases between. CDR3 sequence reads: CASSPDRRHLQETQYF. The CDR3 region has the DNA TGTGCCAGCAGTCCCGACAGGCGGCACCTACAAGAGACCCAGTACTTC.

This clone was detected a few times. J is TRBJ2-7 and V is TRBV3-1 (or the pseudogene TRBV3-2); TRBD2 might be the D (6 bases). Germline V gene sequence: CDR1 LGHDT, CDR2 YNNKEL (reference sequence). The CDR3 runs 17 residues. Trimming left V 0 bases short and J 2 bases short, with 17 bases between. CDR3 DNA: TGTGCCAGCAGCCAAGATCATGTCAAGCGGGCAACCTACGAGCAGTACTTC. It translates to CASSQDHVKRATYEQYF.

The V gene is TRBV19, the J gene TRBJ2-3, with D possibly being TRBD1 (5 bases). The CDR3 has 16 amino acids. Germline CDR1 is LNHDA and CDR2 is SQIVND (reference sequence). V was clipped by 5 bases and J by 2 bases, with 17 bases between them. CDR3 bases: TGTGCCAGTAGTGCAGACAGAGCCTATTTCACAGATACGCAGTATTTT. Its protein is CASSADRAYFTDTQYF.

In the case of this clone: The sample contains more than one DNA sequence encoding this CDR3. J is TRBJ2-7 and V is TRBV5-1, with 9 bases aligning to TRBD2. The CDR3 sequence is 15 residues long. Germline CDR1 reads SGHRS; CDR2 reads YFSETQ. V was pared by 0 bases and J by 2 bases, with 3 bases of the junction left unmatched. The CDR3 DNA follows: TGCGCCAGCAGCTTGGGTGGCGGGGGGGCCTACGAGCAGTACTTC. Encoded protein: CASSLGGGGAYEQYF.

The chain is built from TRBV19 and TRBJ1-5, with D possibly TRBD1 on 5 matching bases. This CDR3 comprises 14 residues. The ends were cut back, 4 bases at V and 5 bases at J, with 12 bases in the middle. Germline V lookup: CDR1 LNHDA, CDR2 SQIVND (reference sequence). Here the CDR3 reads CASSSRGSDQPQHF. The DNA of the CDR3 is TGTGCCAGTAGTAGTCGGGGCAGCGATCAGCCCCAGCATTTT.

This clone appeared a few times. CDR3 region: CASLRNQPQHF. The CDR3 nucleotides are TGTGCCAGCTTGAGGAATCAGCCCCAGCATTTT. V is TRBV21-1 and J is TRBJ1-5. TRBV21-1 represents a pseudogene. CDR3 size: 11 residues.

The genes are TRBV29-1 and TRBJ1-2, with D possibly TRBD1 on 6 matching bases. The V gene's germline CDR1 is SQVTM and CDR2 ANQGSEA. Trimming took 2 bases from V and 4 from J, leaving 17 bases between them. This CDR3 is built from 15 residues. The CDR3 protein is CSVELGSGGSYGYTF. The CDR3 DNA reads as TGCAGCGTTGAACTGGGGTCGGGGGGCAGCTATGGCTACACCTTC.

The chain employs TRBV7-3 and TRBJ1-5; D might be TRBD1 (6 bases). Trimming cost V 2 bases and J 10 bases, with 12 bases left between them. This CDR3 has 13 amino acids. Germline CDR1 is SGHTA and CDR2 is FQGTGA. CDR3 nucleotides: TGTGCCAGCAGCTTACACAGGGATGAACCCCAGCATTTT. This encodes CASSLHRDEPQHF.

The chain has TRBV5-4 and TRBJ2-5, with 7 bases identical to TRBD1. CDR1 and CDR2 (germline): SGHNT, YYREEE (reference sequence). CDR3 length equals 14 residues. V dropped 2 bases and J dropped 5; count of bases not matched to a gene: 6. The CDR3 spells CASSFQGVRETQYF. The DNA of the CDR3 is TGTGCCAGCAGCTTTCAGGGGGTCCGGGAGACCCAGTACTTC.

The gene calls are TRBV28 and TRBJ1-3, with D perhaps matching TRBD1 (6 bases). Germline V gives CDR1 MDHEN, CDR2 SYDVKM. The CDR3 runs 15 residues. Trimming cost V 4 bases and J 2 bases, with 12 bases left between them. CDR3 protein: CASSSTGMAGNTIYF. CDR3 nucleotide sequence: TGTGCCAGCAGTTCCACAGGGATGGCTGGAAACACCATATATTTT.

The CDR3 DNA sequence: TGTGCCAGCAGTTGGGGGGTATCTGTGGAGACCCAGTACTTC. Encoded protein: CASSWGVSVETQYF. The chain couples TRBV28 to TRBJ2-5, with a possible D match to TRBD2 (6 bases). The CDR3 is made up of 14 amino acids. Per the germline V gene, CDR1 is MDHEN and CDR2 is SYDVKM. V was shortened by 4 bases and J by 5 bases, with 14 bases between the two germline ends.

This sequence joins TRBV7-9 and TRBJ2-7; D gene unclear. The germline V gene encodes CDR1 SEHNR and CDR2 FQNEAQ (reference sequence). With 1 base removed from V and 2 bases from J, the gap between germline ends came to 3 bases. CDR3 length: 12 amino acids. The CDR3 nucleotides read TGTGCCAGCAGCTTAGATGCCTACGAGCAGTACTTC. As protein: CASSLDAYEQYF.

This clone showed up just once. This chain joins TRBV2 and TRBJ1-1; TRBD1 aligns across 7 bases. Germline lookup yields CDR1 SNHLY and CDR2 FYNNEI. The length of the CDR3 is 11 residues. After removal of 7 bases from V and 4 bases from J, the junction contained 0 bases not matched to a gene. The CDR3 nucleotides read TGTGCCAGCACAGGGGGCACTGAAGCTTTCTTT. Its translation: CASTGGTEAFF.

The count of this clone is one. The rearrangement uses TRBV30 and TRBJ2-7, with unresolved D. The CDR3 spans 14 residues. V was clipped by 4 bases and J by 2 bases, with 15 bases between them. Germline values: CDR1 GTSNPN, CDR2 SVGIG (reference sequence). The chain's CDR3 is CAWTKAGLAYEQYF. CDR3 bases: TGTGCCTGGACCAAGGCCGGGCTGGCCTACGAGCAGTACTTC. Drawing the rest from reference TRBV30 and TRBJ2-7, the complete variable domain is SQTIHQWPATLVQPVGSPLSLECTVEGTSNPNLYWYRQAAGRGLQLLFYSVGIGQISSEVPQNLSASRPQDRQFILSSKKLLLSDSGFYLCAWTKAGLAYEQYFGPGTRLTVT.

J is TRBJ1-2 and V is TRBV7-9; D is possibly TRBD1 (6 bases). With 5 bases removed from V and 8 bases from J, the gap between germline ends came to 15 bases. The CDR3 spans 13 residues. Germline CDR1 is SEHNR and CDR2 is FQNEAQ (reference sequence). The CDR3 reads CASSPQGSGGYTF. As DNA, the CDR3 is TGTGCCAGCAGCCCGCAGGGGAGTGGAGGCTACACCTTC.